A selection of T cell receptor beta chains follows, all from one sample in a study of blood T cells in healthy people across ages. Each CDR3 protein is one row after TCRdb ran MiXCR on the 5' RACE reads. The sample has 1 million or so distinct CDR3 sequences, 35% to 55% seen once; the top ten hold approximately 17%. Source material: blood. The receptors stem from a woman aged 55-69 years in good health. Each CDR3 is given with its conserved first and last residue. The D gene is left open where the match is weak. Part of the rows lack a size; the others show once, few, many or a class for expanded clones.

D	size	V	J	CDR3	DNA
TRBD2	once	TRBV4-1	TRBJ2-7	CASSQSLAETYEQYF	TGCGCCAGCAGCCAAAGCCTAGCGGAAACCTACGAGCAGTACTTC
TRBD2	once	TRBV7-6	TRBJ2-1	CASSLASGAGNEQFF	TGTGCCAGCAGCTTAGCTAGCGGGGCCGGGAATGAGCAGTTCTTC
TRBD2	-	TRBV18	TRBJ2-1	CASSPPGLAGGRPNEQFF	TGTGCCAGCTCACCTCCGGGACTAGCGGGAGGGAGACCAAATGAGCAGTTCTTC
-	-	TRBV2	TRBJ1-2	CASTGGRYGYTF	TGTGCCAGCACCGGGGGACGCTATGGCTACACCTTC
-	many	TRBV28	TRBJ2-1	CASRGRAQQFF	TGTGCCAGCAGAGGGAGAGCTCAGCAGTTCTTC
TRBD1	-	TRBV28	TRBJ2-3	CANSFRDRRPDTQYF	TGTGCCAACAGTTTCCGGGACAGGCGCCCTGATACGCAGTATTTT
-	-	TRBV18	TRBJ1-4	CASSPGALNEKLFF	TGTGCCAGCTCACCGGGAGCGTTAAATGAAAAACTGTTTTTT
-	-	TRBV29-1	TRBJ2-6	CSVEMLGAGANVLTF	TGCAGCGTTGAAATGTTGGGCGCTGGGGCCAACGTCCTGACTTTC
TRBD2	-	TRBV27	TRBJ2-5	CASRLAGSRTQYF	TGTGCCAGCAGACTAGCGGGGAGCAGGACCCAGTACTTC
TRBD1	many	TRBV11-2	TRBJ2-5	CASSIGTGEQETQYF	TGTGCCAGCAGCATCGGGACAGGGGAACAAGAGACCCAGTACTTC
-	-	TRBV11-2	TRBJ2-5	CASSFSGRTIGTQYF	TGTGCCAGCAGCTTTTCCGGGCGGACCATTGGGACCCAGTACTTC
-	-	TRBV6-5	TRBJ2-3	CASSYLGANKQYF	TGTGCCAGCAGTTACCTCGGGGCAAATAAGCAGTATTTT
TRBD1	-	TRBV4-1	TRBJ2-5	CASSQAGQGGNEQYF	TGCGCCAGCAGCCAAGCGGGACAGGGGGGGAATGAGCAGTACTTC
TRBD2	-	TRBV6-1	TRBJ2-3	CASSVLKGLAGTSTDTQYF	TGTGCCAGCAGTGTCCTTAAAGGTTTAGCGGGGACTAGCACAGATACGCAGTATTTT
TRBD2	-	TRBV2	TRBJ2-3	CASRDGGLAGVQDTQYF	TGTGCCAGCAGGGATGGAGGCCTAGCGGGAGTTCAAGATACGCAGTATTTT
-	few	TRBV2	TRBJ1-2	CASRQGVSYGYTF	TGTGCCTCCCGGCAGGGTGTTTCGTATGGCTACACCTTC
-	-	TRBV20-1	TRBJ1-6	CSARDLGAGNSPLHF	TGCAGTGCTAGAGATTTGGGGGCAGGGAATTCACCCCTCCACTTT
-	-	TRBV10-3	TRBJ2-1	CAISELNEQFF	TGTGCCATCAGTGAATTGAATGAGCAGTTCTTC
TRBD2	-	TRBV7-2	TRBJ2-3	CASSLGGAGSDTQYF	TGTGCCAGCAGCTTAGGAGGAGCGGGATCAGATACGCAGTATTTT
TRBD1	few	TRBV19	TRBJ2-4	CASSTGTGGKNIQYF	TGTGCCAGTAGTACCGGGACAGGGGGTAAAAACATTCAGTACTTC
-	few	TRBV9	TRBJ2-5	CASSPSPQGGETQYF	TGTGCCAGCAGCCCCTCCCCCCAGGGCGGTGAGACCCAGTACTTC
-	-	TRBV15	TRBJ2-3	CATSRDFGSYTDTQYF	TGTGCCACCAGCAGAGATTTCGGGTCGTACACAGATACGCAGTATTTT
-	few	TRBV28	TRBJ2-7	CASSFPPGTDTYEQYF	TGTGCCAGCAGTTTCCCACCCGGGACTGATACCTACGAGCAGTACTTC
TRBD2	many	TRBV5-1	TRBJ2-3	CASSLEAGDSDTQYF	TGCGCCAGCAGCTTGGAGGCGGGAGATTCAGATACGCAGTATTTT
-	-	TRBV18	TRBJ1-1	CASSPLRGEAFF	TGTGCCAGCTCACCCCTCAGGGGTGAAGCTTTCTTT
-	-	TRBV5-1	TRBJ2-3	CASSLLASTTDTQYF	TGCGCCAGCAGCTTGCTTGCGAGCACCACAGATACGCAGTATTTT
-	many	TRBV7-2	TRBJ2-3	CASSLYGFTSDTQYF	TGTGCCAGCAGCTTATATGGGTTCACCTCAGATACGCAGTATTTT
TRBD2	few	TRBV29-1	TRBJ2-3	CSVEGAGLAGDTQYF	TGCAGCGTTGAAGGGGCGGGACTAGCGGGAGATACGCAGTATTTT
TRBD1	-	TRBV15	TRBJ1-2	CATSTGQGRGYTF	TGTGCCACCAGCACCGGACAGGGCAGGGGCTACACCTTC
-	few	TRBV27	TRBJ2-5	CASSLPGSSTQYF	TGTGCCAGCAGTCTTCCCGGGTCCTCGACCCAGTACTTC
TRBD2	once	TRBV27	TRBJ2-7	CASSLMGTGGLAVNEQYF	TGTGCCAGCAGTTTAATGGGGACAGGCGGACTAGCGGTCAATGAGCAGTACTTC
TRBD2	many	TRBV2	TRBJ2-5	CASSEGGGSGETQYF	TGTGCCAGCAGTGAAGGCGGCGGGAGTGGCGAGACCCAGTACTTC
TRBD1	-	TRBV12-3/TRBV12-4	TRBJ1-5	CASSLASIGTASNHPQHF	TGTGCCAGCAGTTTAGCGTCGATTGGGACAGCCAGCAATCACCCCCAGCATTTT
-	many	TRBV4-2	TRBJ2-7	CASSQNLYEQYF	TGTGCCAGCAGCCAGAACCTATACGAGCAGTACTTC
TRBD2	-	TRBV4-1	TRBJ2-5	CASSQPTSGRRETQYF	TGCGCCAGCAGCCAACCGACTAGCGGGAGGAGGGAGACCCAGTACTTC
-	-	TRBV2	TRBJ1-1	CASMSHLLPDTEAFF	TGTGCCAGCATGTCACACCTCTTACCGGACACTGAAGCTTTCTTT
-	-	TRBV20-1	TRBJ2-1	CSASPLWSSYNEQFF	TGCAGTGCTAGCCCCCTTTGGAGCTCCTACAATGAGCAGTTCTTC
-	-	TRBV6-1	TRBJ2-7	CASSQLQGPYEQYF	TGTGCCAGCAGTCAGCTACAGGGACCCTACGAGCAGTACTTC
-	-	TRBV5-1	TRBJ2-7	CASSLVVGLGIYEQYF	TGCGCCAGCAGCTTGGTCGTAGGACTGGGAATATACGAGCAGTACTTC
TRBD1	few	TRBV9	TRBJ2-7	CASSVDPDRDYEQYF	TGTGCCAGCAGCGTAGACCCGGACAGGGACTACGAGCAGTACTTC
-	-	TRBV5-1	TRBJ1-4	CASSFEGLELFF	TGCGCCAGCAGCTTCGAAGGGCTGGAACTGTTTTTT
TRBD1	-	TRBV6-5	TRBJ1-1	CASSVLLTGEAFF	TGTGCCAGCAGTGTCCTTTTGACAGGGGAAGCTTTCTTT
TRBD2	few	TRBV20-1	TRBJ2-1	CSARDHTSGRFGEQFF	TGCAGTGCTAGAGATCACACTAGCGGGAGATTTGGTGAGCAGTTCTTC
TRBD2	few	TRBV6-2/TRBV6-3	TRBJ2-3	CASTKLAGGPWDTQYF	TGTGCCAGCACCAAACTAGCGGGAGGCCCCTGGGATACGCAGTATTTT
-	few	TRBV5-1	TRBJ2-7	CASNYLPGGGSNEQYF	TGCGCCAGCAACTATCTTCCAGGGGGAGGGTCTAACGAGCAGTACTTC
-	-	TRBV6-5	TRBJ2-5	CASSYSGKRETQYF	TGTGCCAGCAGTTACTCAGGGAAGCGGGAGACCCAGTACTTC
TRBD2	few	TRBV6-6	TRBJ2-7	CASSGRGLKSSYEQYF	TGTGCCAGCAGTGGGAGGGGACTGAAGTCTTCCTACGAGCAGTACTTC
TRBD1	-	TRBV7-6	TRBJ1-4	CASSAQTGKLEKLFF	TGTGCCAGCAGCGCCCAGACAGGGAAATTGGAAAAACTGTTTTTT